One and the same sample provided the 16 T cell receptor beta chains below, sequenced in a study of blood T cell repertoires in COVID-19. Measured with immunoSEQ multiplex PCR; TCRdb has only the in-frame clones, and not every one. The sample consists of 320,000 or so clones, less than 85% of them appearing once. Sequencing was done on a sample of PBMCs or T cells enriched from blood (not recorded which). Source of these receptors: a woman aged 30 to 39 who had been exposed to COVID-19.

The rearrangement joins TRBV28 to TRBJ1-6; 9 bases align to TRBD1. The CDR3 has 19 amino acids. Germline V gene data show CDR1 as MDHEN and CDR2 as SYDVKM. V gave up 7 bases and J gave up 0 bases; unmatched junction bases: 13. The CDR3 nucleotides are TGTGCCAGCATCGAGACAGGGGGGGTTTTAAGCTCCTATAATTCACCCCTCCACTTT. As protein: CASIETGGVLSSYNSPLHF.

The rearrangement joins TRBV2 to TRBJ1-6, with 8 bases that match TRBD1. This CDR3 comprises 15 residues. Trimming took 2 bases from V and 9 from J; bases not matched to a gene: 6. Germline CDR1 and CDR2: SNHLY and FYNNEI. CDR3 nucleotides: TGTGCCAGCAGTGAAACAGGGGGTAAGGGTTCACCCCTCCACTTT. Its translation is CASSETGGKGSPLHF. Complete variable domain (other parts from reference TRBV2 and TRBJ1-6): EPEVTQTPSHQVTQMGQEVILRCVPISNHLYFYWYRQILGQKVEFLVSFYNNEISEKSEIFDDQFSVERPDGSNFTLKIRSTKLEDSAMYFCASSETGGKGSPLHFGNGTRLTVT.

Here the CDR3 reads CASSYGARSYGYTF. The DNA for the CDR3 is TGTGCCAGCAGTTATGGGGCTAGATCCTATGGCTACACCTTC. This chain links TRBV28 with TRBJ1-2; a possible D gene is TRBD1 (5 bases). This CDR3 contains 14 residues. V lost 4 bases to trimming and J lost 4 bases, with 13 bases between them. CDR1 and CDR2 from the germline V gene are MDHEN and SYDVKM.

This clone was found a few times. The V call is TRBV2, the J call TRBJ2-5; TRBD2 matches at 14 bases. Germline CDR1 is SNHLY and CDR2 is FYNNEI. This CDR3 is 15 amino acids long. V shed 6 bases, J shed 5 bases, and the junction held 5 bases outside the gene matches. CDR3 nucleotides: TGTGCCAGCAGCGGGACTAGCGGGAGCGGTGAGACCCAGTACTTC. It yields the protein CASSGTSGSGETQYF.

The V gene is TRBV6-6, the J gene TRBJ1-4; possible D gene TRBD1, 6 bases. CDR3 size: 14 residues. Trimming removed 5 bases from V and 3 bases from J, with 10 bases in between. CDR1 MNHNY and CDR2 SVGAGI come from the germline V gene (reference sequence). The CDR3 region is CASSQTGPNEKLFF. CDR3 bases: TGTGCCAGCAGTCAGACAGGCCCTAATGAAAAACTGTTTTTT.

This clone appeared once. The chain joins TRBV9 to TRBJ2-3; 10 bases are a match to TRBD2. Germline V gives CDR1 SGDLS, CDR2 YYNGEE. There are 15 residues in the CDR3. V shed 4 bases, J shed 5 bases, and the junction held 7 bases outside the gene matches. The chain's CDR3 is CASSLSGGAIDTQYF. Written as DNA, the CDR3 is TGTGCCAGCAGCCTAAGCGGGGGGGCGATAGATACGCAGTATTTT.

The chain is built from TRBV10-3 and TRBJ2-1; the D gene is possibly TRBD2 (6 bases). The CDR3 consists of 17 residues. Trimming took off 0 bases at V and 0 bases at J, with 12 bases between the two ends. Looked up from germline, CDR1 is ENHRY and CDR2 is SYGVKD. CDR3 sequence: CAISESPRESSYNEQFF. The CDR3 DNA follows: TGTGCCATCAGTGAGTCGCCTCGGGAGAGCTCCTACAATGAGCAGTTCTTC.

CDR3 loop: CASSQARPSYEQYF. The DNA for the CDR3 is TGTGCCAGCAGCCAAGCGAGGCCCTCCTACGAGCAGTACTTC. The V call is TRBV7-6, the J call TRBJ2-7; no firm D call. Trimming took 5 bases from V and 0 from J, leaving 11 bases between them. The CDR3 loop spans 14 amino acids. Germline V gene sequence: CDR1 SGHVS, CDR2 FNYEAQ.

J is TRBJ1-1 and V is TRBV21-1; TRBD1, the D gene given by the table, was not confirmed from the DNA. TRBV21-1 is a listed pseudogene. CDR3 length: 16 amino acids. The CDR3 bases are TGTGCCAGCGACCTTTCCTGGACAGCTATGAACACTGAAGCTTTCTTT. Its translation: CASDLSWTAMNTEAFF.

The chain is built from TRBV29-1 and TRBJ1-3, with D perhaps matching TRBD1 (5 bases). The CDR3 length is 15 residues. Trimming took off 6 bases at V and 0 bases at J, with 15 bases between the two ends. Per germline, CDR1 SQVTM and CDR2 ANQGSEA. The CDR3 sequence: CSVTGTGLSGNTIYF. CDR3 DNA: TGCAGCGTGACCGGGACGGGACTCTCTGGAAACACCATATATTTT. The entire variable domain, with the rest obtained from reference TRBV29-1 and TRBJ1-3, is as follows: SAVISQKPSRDICQRGTSLTIQCQVDSQVTMMFWYRQQPGQSLTLIATANQGSEATYESGFVIDKFPISRPNLTFSTLTVSNMSPEDSSIYLCSVTGTGLSGNTIYFGEGSWLTVV.

This clone was recorded only once. V gene TRBV5-6 combines with J gene TRBJ2-7; no reliable D call. The V end was cut by 1 base, the J end by 4 bases, with 9 bases between. Looked up from germline, CDR1 is SGHDT and CDR2 is YYEEEE. This CDR3 contains 13 residues. CDR3 loop: CASSLRRAYEQYF. The CDR3 region has the DNA TGTGCCAGCAGCTTGAGGAGAGCGTACGAGCAGTACTTC.

The chain combines TRBV2 with TRBJ1-5, with 7 bases matching TRBD1. Trimming cost V 6 bases and J 0 bases; bases outside gene matches: 11. The CDR3 sequence is 17 residues long. Germline V gene data show CDR1 as SNHLY and CDR2 as FYNNEI. The CDR3 reads CASRGTVPVYSNQPQHF. The DNA of the CDR3 is TGTGCCAGCAGGGGGACAGTCCCTGTTTATAGCAATCAGCCCCAGCATTTT.

This chain links TRBV3-1 (or the pseudogene TRBV3-2) with TRBJ2-7, with 8 bases fitting TRBD2. There are 15 residues in the CDR3. CDR1 is LGHDT and CDR2 is YNNKEL in the germline V gene (reference sequence). V was clipped by 3 bases and J by 3 bases; unmatched bases: 7. The CDR3 nucleotides are TGTGCCAGCAGCCAGGGCTATAGCGGGGACTACGAGCAGTACTTC. This sequence encodes CASSQGYSGDYEQYF.

V usage is TRBV4-1 and J usage is TRBJ1-2; D call uncertain. This CDR3 has 12 residues. V lost 0 bases, J lost 7 bases, and 6 bases lay in between. Germline V gives CDR1 MGHRA, CDR2 YSYEKL. The CDR3 nucleotides read TGCGCCAGCAGCCAAGAATCCGGTGGCTACACCTTC. This sequence encodes CASSQESGGYTF.

CDR3 DNA sequence: TGTGCCGGGGGCTTAACGGGAGGAAACACCATATATTTT. Encoded protein: CAGGLTGGNTIYF. V is TRBV12-3 or TRBV12-4 and J is TRBJ1-3, with D possibly being TRBD1 (6 bases). The germline V and J ends were trimmed by 11 bases and 4 bases, with 15 bases remaining between them. CDR3 length: 13 amino acids.

Details on this clone: Relative to the germline gene, one junction end is altered; a read error may explain this. The chain carries TRBV6-5 and TRBJ1-6; D uncertain. The germline V gene encodes CDR1 MNHEY and CDR2 SVGAGI. The CDR3 is made up of 14 amino acids. Written as DNA, the CDR3 is TGTGCCAGCAGTGACTCAAGAGATGGTTCACCCCTCCACTTT. Translated: CASSDSRDGSPLHF.